The 21 T cell receptor beta chains in this list originate from one sample, sequenced in a study of T-cell reconstitution after alpha-beta-depleted transplantation in children (dated by TCRdb to about 2016). Library creation used PCR. The sequencing machine was an Illumina HiSeq 2500. TCR library preparation used molecular barcoding, with unique molecular identifiers applied to normalize quantification of the TCRbeta repertoire. TCRdb's own reprocessing of the public reads used fastp at Q25 and MiXCR and kept productive beta chains. Here each entry gathers all rows of one CDR3 protein and keeps the most common genes and DNA. The sample table lists roughly 200,000 distinct CDR3 sequences, about 11% of them with a count of one. The leading ten clones occupy 28% of the sample. This specimen's treatment or condition label, per the study, means: allogeneic hematopoietic cell transplantation with graft depleted of TCRalphabeta T cells and CD19 B cells.

This material consisted of PBMCs, taken before TCRalphabeta/CD19-depleted stem cell transplant. Receptors were obtained from a child younger than two with acute myeloid leukemia, due to receive a stem cell transplant.

This clonotype appeared many times. The gene calls are TRBV6-5 and TRBJ2-7; TRBD2 is a possible D gene (5 bases). V gave up 3 bases and J gave up 3 bases, with 15 bases separating them. The CDR3 is 15 residues long. Germline V lookup: CDR1 MNHEY, CDR2 SVGAGI. The CDR3 protein is CASSYSKGASYEQYF. CDR3 bases: TGTGCCAGCAGTTATAGCAAGGGAGCCAGCTACGAGCAGTACTTC.

At least ten counts were recorded for this clonotype. The DNA for the CDR3 is TGTGCCAGCAGCCTGGGACCTACGAACACTGAAGCTTTCTTT. Translated, it gives CASSLGPTNTEAFF. The rearrangement joins TRBV7-6 to TRBJ1-1, with a possible D match to TRBD1 (5 bases). Germline CDR1 SGHVS, CDR2 FNYEAQ. This CDR3 has 14 amino acids. Trimming stripped 5 bases from V and 1 base from J, with 11 bases between.

Of note for this clonotype: The conserved final phenylalanine or tryptophan is absent from the CDR3, which likely points to a read error. The DNA is left out, because the CDR3 cannot be placed on it with certainty; the CDR3 is given as TCRdb lists it. The J gene is TRBJ1-2, the V gene TRBV29-1; the table's D call TRBD1 went unverified against the DNA. Both ends counted, the CDR3 spans 10 residues. Germline assignment: CDR1 SQVTM and CDR2 ANQGSEA. CDR3 region: CSVQRGQIKI.

Ten or more counts support this clonotype. The chain has TRBV27 and TRBJ2-7, with D maybe TRBD1 (5 bases). Germline V gene lookup returns CDR1 MNHEY and CDR2 SMNVEV (reference sequence). Trimming pared 5 bases from V and 5 bases from J, leaving 16 bases between. The CDR3 is 14 residues long. As DNA, the CDR3 is TGTGCCAGCAGTGGTAAGGGGTTGGTAAACGAGCAGTACTTC. Translation gives CASSGKGLVNEQYF.

The table lists this clonotype with a few counts. V gene TRBV19 combines with J gene TRBJ2-6, with 7 positions matching TRBD1. Germline assignment: CDR1 LNHDA and CDR2 SQIVND (reference sequence). Trimming at V came to 6 bases and at J to 0 bases, leaving 2 bases not matched to a gene. The CDR3 runs 15 residues. CDR3 in DNA: TGTGCCAGTAGCGACAGGGACTCTGGGGCCAACGTCCTGACTTTC. The encoded protein is CASSDRDSGANVLTF.

The gene calls are TRBV5-5 and TRBJ2-2; D may be TRBD1 (5 bases). CDR3 length equals 24 residues. V was shortened by 1 base and J by 4 bases, with 38 bases between the two germline ends. The germline gives CDR1 SGHKS, CDR2 YYEKEE (reference sequence). CDR3 loop: CASSLTGPAGNQYFLRKPTGELFF. CDR3 sequence (DNA): TGTGCCAGCAGCTTGACAGGCCCCGCAGGAAATCAATACTTCCTTCGGAAGCCCACCGGGGAGCTGTTTTTT.

This clonotype was picked up many times. The chain joins TRBV18 to TRBJ2-1; possibly TRBD2 for D (6 bases). CDR1 and CDR2 (germline): KGHSH, LQKENI. V gave up 3 bases and J gave up 6 bases, with 12 bases separating them. The length of the CDR3 is 14 residues. Here the CDR3 DNA reads TGTGCCAGCTCACCCGCTACGACTAGCAATGAGCAGTTCTTC. It codes for CASSPATTSNEQFF.

The V gene is TRBV5-1, the J gene TRBJ1-2; possibly TRBD1 for D (5 bases). Trimming left V 3 bases short and J 8 bases short, with 20 bases between. Germline CDR1 and CDR2: SGHRS and YFSETQ. This CDR3 is built from 15 residues. CDR3 sequence reads: CASSSTRWGSQGYTF. The CDR3 coding sequence is TGCGCCAGCAGCTCCACCCGGTGGGGCAGTCAAGGCTACACCTTC.

Concerning this clonotype: A much larger clonotype is one base distant, so this may be a read error. This chain uses TRBV14 with TRBJ2-5; D is possibly TRBD1 (6 bases). Deletions cut 0 bases from V and 9 bases from J, with 11 bases between. The CDR3 runs to 13 residues. Germline V gene data show CDR1 as SGHDN and CDR2 as FVKESK. The CDR3 sequence: CASSQDERQAQYF. The CDR3 nucleotides are TGTGCCAGCAGCCAAGACGAACGACAGGCCCAGTACTTC.

V and J are TRBV5-1 and TRBJ1-4; D may be TRBD1 (5 bases). The V and J ends lost 0 bases and 7 bases respectively, with 13 bases between them. This CDR3 has 15 residues. Germline V gene sequence: CDR1 SGHRS, CDR2 YFSETQ. As DNA, the CDR3 is TGCGCCAGCAGCTTGGTAGCAGGGTCGGGTGAAAAACTGTTTTTT. This codes for CASSLVAGSGEKLFF.

This clonotype was seen ten or more times. The chain joins TRBV7-8 to TRBJ2-7; D is undetermined. Germline V CDR1 and CDR2: SGHVS, FQNEAQ. With 3 bases removed from V and 5 bases from J, the gap between germline ends came to 8 bases. The CDR3 runs 12 residues. In nucleotides, the CDR3 is TGTGCCAGCAGCTTCGGGCCAAACGAGCAGTACTTC. Its protein product is CASSFGPNEQYF.

This clonotype was picked up many times. The V gene is TRBV28, the J gene TRBJ2-5; D gene uncertain. Trimming shortened V by 5 bases and J by 2 bases, and 12 bases separated the two germline ends. The CDR3 extends over 14 amino acids. Germline V gene sequence: CDR1 MDHEN, CDR2 SYDVKM. The CDR3 protein is CASSLLGLQETQYF. CDR3 sequence (DNA): TGTGCCAGCAGTCTTCTGGGGTTACAAGAGACCCAGTACTTC.

This clonotype was observed many times. V and J are TRBV28 and TRBJ1-6, with D maybe TRBD1 (5 bases). Germline CDR1 and CDR2: MDHEN and SYDVKM. Trimming left V 6 bases short and J 5 bases short, with 8 bases between. The CDR3 loop spans 13 amino acids. CDR3 DNA: TGTGCCAGCAGGGGGGGGAATAATTCACCCCTCCACTTT. It encodes CASRGGNNSPLHF.

This clonotype was recorded many times. This rearrangement joins TRBV7-8 to TRBJ2-1; tentative D call: TRBD1 (6 bases). CDR3 length: 17 residues. Germline values: CDR1 SGHVS, CDR2 FQNEAQ. V lost 1 base and J lost 0, with 13 bases in between. The CDR3 here is CASSLDGGSTSYNEQFF. CDR3 nucleotide sequence: TGTGCCAGCAGCTTAGATGGGGGCTCCACCTCCTACAATGAGCAGTTCTTC. Full variable domain (remainder filled in from reference TRBV7-8 and TRBJ2-1): GAGVSQSPRYKVAKRGQDVALRCDPISGHVSLFWYQQALGQGPEFLTYFQNEAQLDKSGLPSDRFFAERPEGSVSTLKIQRTQQEDSAVYLCASSLDGGSTSYNEQFFGPGTRLTVL.

This clonotype was counted many times. CDR3 coding DNA: TGTGCCAGCAGTTTTGTGGGGTGGGTCCCGGGACTAGGGGACAATGAGCAGTTCTTC. As protein: CASSFVGWVPGLGDNEQFF. V usage is TRBV28 and J usage is TRBJ2-1; 8 bases map to TRBD2. Germline V gives CDR1 MDHEN, CDR2 SYDVKM. Trimming cost V 3 bases and J 5 bases; bases outside gene matches: 18. The CDR3 length is 19 residues.

This clonotype has a count of ten or more. The V call is TRBV18, the J call TRBJ2-3; D is unresolved. The germline V and J ends were trimmed by 3 bases and 2 bases, with 3 bases remaining between them. The V gene's germline CDR1 is KGHSH and CDR2 LQKENI. The CDR3 has 12 residues. In nucleotides, the CDR3 is TGTGCCAGCTCACCCAACACAGATACGCAGTATTTT. It is translated as CASSPNTDTQYF.

This clonotype was picked up many times. CDR3 sequence reads: CASSLGGEGEKLFF. CDR3 sequence (DNA): TGTGCCAGCAGCTTAGGGGGCGAGGGTGAAAAACTGTTTTTT. The chain employs TRBV7-6 and TRBJ1-4; D possibly corresponds to TRBD1 (5 bases). Looked up from germline, CDR1 is SGHVS and CDR2 is FNYEAQ. There are 14 residues in the CDR3. Trimming left V 1 base short and J 7 bases short, with 10 bases between.

This clonotype came up many times. The chain carries TRBV20-1 and TRBJ1-2; 7 nucleotides line up with TRBD1. V lost 5 bases to trimming and J lost 4 bases; unmatched junction nucleotides: 7. Germline-derived CDR1 and CDR2 are DFQATT and SNEGSKA (reference sequence). The CDR3 extends over 13 amino acids. CDR3 in amino acids: CSAGTDRSYGYTF. DNA for the CDR3: TGCAGTGCTGGGACAGATCGGTCCTATGGCTACACCTTC.

This clonotype has ten or more counts. This rearrangement joins TRBV20-1 to TRBJ2-7; D unresolved. CDR1 is DFQATT and CDR2 is SNEGSKA in the germline V gene (reference sequence). CDR3 size: 14 residues. V dropped 0 bases and J dropped 3 bases, with 12 bases sitting between them. This chain's CDR3 is CSARDRRASYEQYF. DNA of the CDR3: TGCAGTGCTAGAGATAGAAGGGCTAGCTACGAGCAGTACTTC.

In this sample, this clonotype turned up many times. The chain employs TRBV12-3 or TRBV12-4 and TRBJ1-1; 9 bases agree with TRBD1. The V and J ends lost 4 bases and 5 bases, in that order; junction bases with no gene match: 2. There are 13 residues in the CDR3. In nucleotides, the CDR3 is TGTGCCAGCAGTTGGGACAGGGAAACTGAAGCTTTCTTT. Residues: CASSWDRETEAFF.

To note about this clonotype: This sequence may be a read error, since a much larger clone differs from it by one base. V is TRBV28 and J is TRBJ2-2; 7 bases align to TRBD2. The CDR3 is 18 amino acids. The trim removed 5 bases at V and 6 bases at J, leaving 18 bases unmatched. Germline V CDR1 and CDR2: MDHEN, SYDVKM. The CDR3 sequence is CASSPRPRAGNNAGELFF. In DNA, the CDR3 is TGTGCCAGCAGTCCCCGGCCGAGAGCGGGAAACAACGCCGGGGAGCTGTTTTTT. The full variable domain, completed using reference TRBV28 and TRBJ2-2, is DVKVTQSSRYLVKRTGEKVFLECVQDMDHENMFWYRQDPGLGLRLIYFSYDVKMKEKGDIPEGYSVSREKKERFSLILESASTNQTSMYLCASSPRPRAGNNAGELFFGEGSRLTVL.